This T cell receptor (beta chain) was retrieved from a study of Graves' ophthalmopathy and Graves' hyperthyroidism. Study outcomes and limitations: Sensitivity of 85% to 90% and specificity of 70% to 84% were achieved when a 13-signature model separated ophthalmopathy from stable hyperthyroidism. Thyroid clonotypes that were expanded above 0.001 frequency mostly also appeared in blood.

With respect to this clonotype: Its specificity is not known.

Those donors who had ophthalmopathy presented with moderate-to-severe activity, a CAS of ≥3, a NOSPECS of ≥4 and a duration under 3 months. Amplification from RNA transcripts yielded the TCR beta CDR3 regions. First-round RT-PCR employed HTBI primers, with a second-round multiplex PCR after it. A single record per CDR3 protein comes from TCRdb applying MiXCR to the multiplex PCR reads. The sample shows hundreds of thousands of distinct CDR3 sequences, around 50% of them seen only once. This clonotype originated in an adult man with Graves' ophthalmopathy. Sequencing used peripheral blood.

The CDR3 DNA follows: TGTGCCAGCTCACTACGGACAGGGGACACTGAAGCTTTCTTT. Translated: CASSLRTGDTEAFF. The chain carries TRBV12-3 or TRBV12-4 and TRBJ1-1, with 9 nucleotides matching TRBD1. Trimming cost V 8 bases and J 3 bases; bases outside gene matches: 7. The CDR3 length is 14 residues.